The rows below give T cell receptor beta chains drawn from one sample of a study of metastatic and nonmetastatic thyroid tumors. TCRdb re-clonotyped the PCR reads via MiXCR. The sample lists some 17,000 clones, 34% occurring once. Material for sequencing was tumor tissue. Receptors originate from a female donor with papillary thyroid cancer or a benign thyroid nodule (not recorded which). Some clones in this sample may be carry-over from other donors' samples. Both conserved end residues are part of each CDR3. A D gene is named only where the DNA matches it firmly. Clone sizes are given selectively: once, few, many, or a class where the clone is expanded.

>TRBJ1-1|TRBV20-1|NA|NA
TGCAGTGCTCCCCCCCCCGCAGTTATCATGAACACTGAAGCTTTCTTT
CSAPPPAVIMNTEAFF
>TRBJ1-4|TRBV19|TRBD1|NA
TGTGCCAGTAGTTCCCCCTGGACAGGGGATGAAAAACTGTTTTTT
CASSSPWTGDEKLFF
>TRBJ2-7|TRBV7-9|TRBD2|NA
TGTGCCAGCAGCCTTCCGGGACTAGTTGGGGTAAAGCAGTACTTC
CASSLPGLVGVKQYF
>TRBJ1-2|TRBV24-1|NA|NA
TGTGCCACCAGTGACCCCAGGGATAGGTATGGCTACACCTTC
CATSDPRDRYGYTF
>TRBJ2-3|TRBV19|TRBD2|few
TGTGCCAGTCGGACTAGCGCGGATACGCAGTATTTT
CASRTSADTQYF
>TRBJ1-5|TRBV27|TRBD1|many
TGTGCCAGCAGTACAAAACAGGGGGAAGTTGGGCAGCCCCAGCATTTT
CASSTKQGEVGQPQHF
>TRBJ1-1|TRBV19|NA|NA
TGTGCCAGTTCCCGAATGCGCAATGAAGCTTTCTTT
CASSRMRNEAFF
>TRBJ2-7|TRBV4-2|NA|NA
TGTGCCAGCAGCCAAGAAATGGGACTGTACTACGAGCAGTACTTC
CASSQEMGLYYEQYF
>TRBJ2-7|TRBV6-2/TRBV6-3|TRBD2|many
TGTGCCAGCAGCCGGGACTACTCTTCCTACGAGCAGTACTTC
CASSRDYSSYEQYF
>TRBJ1-2|TRBV6-2/TRBV6-3|NA|few
TGTGCCAGCAGTTACCTCCAGCGGGCCTATGGCTACACCTTC
CASSYLQRAYGYTF
>TRBJ2-3|TRBV7-8|NA|NA
TGTGCCAGCAGCACAAACACAGATACGCAGTATTTT
CASSTNTDTQYF
>TRBJ2-7|TRBV11-2|TRBD1|NA
TGTGCCAGCAGCTCCAGGACAGGGGGCTACGAGCAGTACTTC
CASSSRTGGYEQYF
>TRBJ2-1|TRBV20-1|TRBD1|NA
TGCAGTGCTAGAGCCTCAATACCGGGACAGACCGACAATGAGCAGTTCTTC
CSARASIPGQTDNEQFF
>TRBJ1-2|TRBV7-9|NA|many
TGTGCCAGCAGCTTAACAGGTGTGGACTATGGCTACACCTTC
CASSLTGVDYGYTF
>TRBJ2-7|TRBV30|NA|NA
TGTGCCTGGAGTCGGAGGGGGTCCGGTAACGACGAGCAGTACTTC
CAWSRRGSGNDEQYF
>TRBJ2-3|TRBV20-1|TRBD2|NA
TGCAGTGCAAAAGCGGGAGGGTCGGATACGCAGTATTTT
CSAKAGGSDTQYF
>TRBJ1-2|TRBV27|TRBD1|many
TGTGCCAGCAGTACGTACACAGGGGTTCAGGGTGGCTACACCTTC
CASSTYTGVQGGYTF
>TRBJ2-1|TRBV12-3/TRBV12-4|TRBD1|many
TGTGCCAGCAGTTTCGACAGGGGGGGTTTCGACAATGAGCAGTTCTTC
CASSFDRGGFDNEQFF
>TRBJ2-3|TRBV6-2/TRBV6-3|NA|NA
TGTGCCAGCAGTTACTCGCTGGGTTTTAGTACACCGACAGATACGCAGTATTTT
CASSYSLGFSTPTDTQYF
>TRBJ1-3|TRBV12-3/TRBV12-4|NA|few
TGTGCCAGCAGAACGACATGGACTCCTGGAAACACCATATATTTT
CASRTTWTPGNTIYF
>TRBJ1-5|TRBV7-9|TRBD1|many
TGTGCCAGCAGCTTTCGGACAGGGGACAATCAGCCCCAGCATTTT
CASSFRTGDNQPQHF
>TRBJ1-2|TRBV19|TRBD1|many
TGTGCCAGTAGTATAGCGACAGGGGATCCTAACTATGGCTACACCTTC
CASSIATGDPNYGYTF
>TRBJ2-3|TRBV4-1|NA|many
TGCGCCAGCAGCCAAGATTGGACGGGCTTTACAGATACGCAGTATTTT
CASSQDWTGFTDTQYF
>TRBJ2-7|TRBV20-1|NA|NA
TGCAGTGCGGAAGGGGAAATGACCTACGAGCAGTACTTC
CSAEGEMTYEQYF
>TRBJ1-6|TRBV6-1|NA|medium-sized
TGTGCCAGCAGTGAATTCAGGATCTCACCCCTCCACTTT
CASSEFRISPLHF
>TRBJ1-4|TRBV11-2|NA|many
TGTGCCAGCAGCGCCCTTGGCGGTGTAGAACTGTTTTTT
CASSALGGVELFF
>TRBJ2-2|TRBV11-1|NA|medium-sized
TGTGCCAGCAGCTTAGGAGGGACCCTGAGGTCCGGGGAGCTGTTTTTT
CASSLGGTLRSGELFF
>TRBJ1-2|TRBV6-1|NA|few
TGTGCCAGCACCGCGGGGGCGTCGATCAACTATGGCTACACCTTC
CASTAGASINYGYTF
>TRBJ2-7|TRBV2|NA|few
TGTGCCAGCAGTGAACGCTACGAGCAGTACTTC
CASSERYEQYF
>TRBJ1-5|TRBV28|TRBD1|NA
TGTGCCAGCAGTCAGCTAGGGACAGGAGATCAGCCCCAGCATTTT
CASSQLGTGDQPQHF
>TRBJ2-7|TRBV3-1|NA|medium-sized
TGTGCCAGCAGCCAACGGGACTTCTACGAGCAGTACTTC
CASSQRDFYEQYF
>TRBJ1-4|TRBV7-6|NA|NA
TGTGCCAGCAGCTTATACCCCGGGACTGAAAAACTGTTTTTT
CASSLYPGTEKLFF
>TRBJ1-5|TRBV20-1|NA|once
TGCAGTGCAACTGCTGACAGTAGCAATCAGCCCCAGCATTTT
CSATADSSNQPQHF